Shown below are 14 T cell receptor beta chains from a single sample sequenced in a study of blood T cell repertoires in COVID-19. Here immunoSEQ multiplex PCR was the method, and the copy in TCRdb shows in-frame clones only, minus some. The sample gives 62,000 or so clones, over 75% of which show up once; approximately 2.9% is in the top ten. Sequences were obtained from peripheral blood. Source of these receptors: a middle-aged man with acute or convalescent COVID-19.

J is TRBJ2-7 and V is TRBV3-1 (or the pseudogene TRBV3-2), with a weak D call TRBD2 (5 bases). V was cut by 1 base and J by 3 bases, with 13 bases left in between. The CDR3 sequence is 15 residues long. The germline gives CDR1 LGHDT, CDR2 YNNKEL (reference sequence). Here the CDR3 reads CASSQGFSGFYEQYF. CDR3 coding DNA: TGTGCCAGCAGCCAAGGCTTTTCGGGATTCTACGAGCAGTACTTC.

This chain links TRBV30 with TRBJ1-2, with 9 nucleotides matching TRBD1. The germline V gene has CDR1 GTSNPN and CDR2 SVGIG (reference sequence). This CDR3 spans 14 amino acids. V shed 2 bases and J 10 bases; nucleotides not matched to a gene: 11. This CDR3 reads CAWSPPGTGYLYTF. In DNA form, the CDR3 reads TGTGCCTGGAGTCCCCCCGGGACAGGGTATCTCTACACCTTC.

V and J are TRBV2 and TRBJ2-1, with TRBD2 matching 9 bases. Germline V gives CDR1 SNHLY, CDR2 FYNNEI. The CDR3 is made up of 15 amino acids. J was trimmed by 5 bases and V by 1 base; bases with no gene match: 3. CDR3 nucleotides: TGTGCCAGCAGTGAAGGGACTAGCGCAGACAATGAGCAGTTCTTC. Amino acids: CASSEGTSADNEQFF.

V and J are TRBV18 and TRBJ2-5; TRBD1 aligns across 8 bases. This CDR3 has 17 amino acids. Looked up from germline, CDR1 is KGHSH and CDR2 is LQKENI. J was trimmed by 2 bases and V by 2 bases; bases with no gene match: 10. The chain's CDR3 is CASSPNEIGTGQETQYF. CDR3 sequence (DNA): TGTGCCAGCTCACCAAACGAAATCGGGACAGGACAAGAGACCCAGTACTTC.

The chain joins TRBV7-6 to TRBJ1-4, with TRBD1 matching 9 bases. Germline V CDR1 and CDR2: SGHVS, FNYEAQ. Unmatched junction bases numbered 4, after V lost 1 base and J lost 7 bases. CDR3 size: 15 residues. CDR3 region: CASSLGTGDVEKLFF. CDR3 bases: TGTGCCAGCAGCTTAGGGACAGGGGATGTTGAAAAACTGTTTTTT.

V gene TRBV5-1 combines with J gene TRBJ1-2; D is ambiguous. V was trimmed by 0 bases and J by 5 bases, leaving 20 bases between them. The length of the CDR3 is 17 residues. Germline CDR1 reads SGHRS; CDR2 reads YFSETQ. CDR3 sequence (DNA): TGCGCCAGCAGCTTGGAGAGGGTAGCGGACCTCAGGTATGGCTACACCTTC. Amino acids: CASSLERVADLRYGYTF.

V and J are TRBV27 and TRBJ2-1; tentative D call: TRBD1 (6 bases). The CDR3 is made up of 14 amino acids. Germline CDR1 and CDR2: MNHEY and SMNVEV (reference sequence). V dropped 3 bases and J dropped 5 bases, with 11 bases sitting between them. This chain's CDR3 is CASSFHRVHNEQFF. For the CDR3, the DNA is TGTGCCAGCAGTTTTCACAGGGTGCACAATGAGCAGTTCTTC.

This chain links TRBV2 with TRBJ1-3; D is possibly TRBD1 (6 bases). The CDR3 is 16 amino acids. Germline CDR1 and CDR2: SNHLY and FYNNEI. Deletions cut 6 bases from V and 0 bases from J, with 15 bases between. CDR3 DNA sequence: TGTGCCAGCAGGGACTTCGACAGGCTCTCTGGAAACACCATATATTTT. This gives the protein CASRDFDRLSGNTIYF. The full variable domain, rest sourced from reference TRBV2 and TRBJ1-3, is EPEVTQTPSHQVTQMGQEVILRCVPISNHLYFYWYRQILGQKVEFLVSFYNNEISEKSEIFDDQFSVERPDGSNFTLKIRSTKLEDSAMYFCASRDFDRLSGNTIYFGEGSWLTVV.

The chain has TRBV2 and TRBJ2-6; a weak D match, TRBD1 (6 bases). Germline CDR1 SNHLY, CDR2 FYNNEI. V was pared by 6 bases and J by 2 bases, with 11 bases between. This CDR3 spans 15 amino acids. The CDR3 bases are TGTGCCAGCAGAAGCCGGGACACTGGGGCCAACGTCCTGACTTTC. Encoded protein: CASRSRDTGANVLTF.

The CDR3 region is CASSLWGTGGLHEQFF. CDR3 in DNA: TGTGCCAGCAGTTTATGGGGGACAGGGGGCCTACATGAGCAGTTCTTC. The J gene is TRBJ2-1, the V gene TRBV27, with TRBD1 matching 12 bases. CDR3 length equals 16 residues. V trimming: 1 base; J trimming: 8 bases; junction bases outside the gene matches: 6. Germline values: CDR1 MNHEY, CDR2 SMNVEV (reference sequence).

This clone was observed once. The CDR3 here is CASSLRTESSYEQYF. The CDR3 nucleotides read TGTGCCAGCAGTTTACGAACAGAGAGCTCCTACGAGCAGTACTTC. The chain recombines TRBV27 with TRBJ2-7, with unresolved D. The CDR3 has 15 residues. With 2 bases removed from V and 0 bases from J, the gap between germline ends came to 11 bases. Germline V gene lookup returns CDR1 MNHEY and CDR2 SMNVEV (reference sequence).

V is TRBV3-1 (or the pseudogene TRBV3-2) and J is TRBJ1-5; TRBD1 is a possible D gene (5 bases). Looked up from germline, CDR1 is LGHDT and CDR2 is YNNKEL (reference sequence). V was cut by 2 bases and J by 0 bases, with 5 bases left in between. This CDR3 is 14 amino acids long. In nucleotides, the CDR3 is TGTGCCAGCAGCCAACAGGGTAGCAATCAGCCCCAGCATTTT. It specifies CASSQQGSNQPQHF.

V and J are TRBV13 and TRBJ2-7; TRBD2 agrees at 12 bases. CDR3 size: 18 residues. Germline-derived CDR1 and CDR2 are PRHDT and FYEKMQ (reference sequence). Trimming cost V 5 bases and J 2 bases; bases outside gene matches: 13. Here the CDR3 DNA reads TGTGCCAGCAGCGAGAGGTCCCGACTAGCGGGAGACGCCTACGAGCAGTACTTC. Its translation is CASSERSRLAGDAYEQYF.

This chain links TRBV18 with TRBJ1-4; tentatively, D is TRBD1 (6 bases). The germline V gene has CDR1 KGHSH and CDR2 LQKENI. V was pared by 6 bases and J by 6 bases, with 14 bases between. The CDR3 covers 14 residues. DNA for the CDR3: TGTGCCAGCTCTACGGACAGATCCCATGAAAAACTGTTTTTT. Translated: CASSTDRSHEKLFF. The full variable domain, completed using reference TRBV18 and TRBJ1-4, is NAGVMQNPRHLVRRRGQEARLRCSPMKGHSHVYWYRQLPEEGLKFMVYLQKENIIDESGMPKERFSAEFPKEGPSILRIQQVVRGDSAAYFCASSTDRSHEKLFFGSGTQLSVL.